This T cell receptor beta chain was obtained from a study of cytomegalovirus exposure and HLA in healthy donors. Across the study: Most genotyped donors, approximately 81% of 398, had Caucasian-associated genetic ancestry. Study conclusions and caveats: The listing of 150 to 200 TCR beta chains classed them as cytomegalovirus-associated. Researchers had no immune exposure information except CMV serostatus available.

PCR was performed using 60 Vbeta and 13 Jbeta primers. Data came from immunoSEQ multiplex PCR; TCRdb stores just in-frame clones and leaves some out. The sample consists of roughly 160,000 clones, 70% to 80% of them appearing once. On this clone itself: Its antigen is unknown.

There are 15 residues in the CDR3. Trimming removed 4 bases from V and 0 bases from J, with 9 bases in between. CDR1 is MDHEN, CDR2 SYDVKM, per germline. V is TRBV28 and J is TRBJ1-4, with a tentative D call TRBD1 (6 bases). This receptor was identified in a man aged 30 to 39 in good health and CMV-seropositive. Sequencing was carried out using PBMCs. The CDR3 DNA reads TGTGCCAGCAGTTCCAGGGGCTCAACTAATGAAAAACTGTTTTTT. Protein product: CASSSRGSTNEKLFF. The full variable domain, rest sourced from reference TRBV28 and TRBJ1-4, is DVKVTQSSRYLVKRTGEKVFLECVQDMDHENMFWYRQDPGLGLRLIYFSYDVKMKEKGDIPEGYSVSREKKERFSLILESASTNQTSMYLCASSSRGSTNEKLFFGSGTQLSVL.